Following are 21 T cell receptor beta chains from one sample sequenced in a study of blood T cell repertoires in COVID-19. This table comes from immunoSEQ multiplex PCR, and its TCRdb copy is limited to in-frame clones, with some not included. In the table there are roughly 100,000 clones, around 80% of which are singletons. What was sequenced was peripheral blood. The receptors come from an elderly man with COVID-19, enrolled during active disease.

This clone was recorded a few times. V and J are TRBV2 and TRBJ1-4; no clear D. The CDR3 length is 12 residues. Between the trimmed V and J ends, which lost 10 bases and 6 bases, there was a span of 12 bases. Germline V gives CDR1 SNHLY, CDR2 FYNNEI. As DNA, the CDR3 is TGTGCCATCCTTAGAGAAGATGAAAAACTGTTTTTT. It translates to CAILREDEKLFF.

There are a few counts of this clone. V is TRBV7-9 and J is TRBJ2-7; D gene uncertain. Germline V lookup: CDR1 SEHNR, CDR2 FQNEAQ (reference sequence). With 4 bases removed from V and 5 bases from J, the gap between germline ends came to 18 bases. The CDR3 has 15 amino acids. CDR3 in amino acids: CASSSFDGPRHEQYF. The CDR3 nucleotides are TGTGCCAGCAGCTCGTTTGATGGTCCCAGGCACGAGCAGTACTTC.

The CDR3 region is CASSQDGGVTQYF. Here the CDR3 DNA reads TGTGCCAGCAGCCAAGATGGAGGTGTGACCCAGTACTTC. The rearrangement joins TRBV3-1 (or the pseudogene TRBV3-2) to TRBJ2-5; D possibly corresponds to TRBD2 (5 bases). CDR1 LGHDT and CDR2 YNNKEL come from the germline V gene (reference sequence). V was pared by 0 bases and J by 7 bases, with 9 bases between. This CDR3 has 13 residues.

The chain is built from TRBV2 and TRBJ1-3, with D hard to call. Germline loops: CDR1 SNHLY, CDR2 FYNNEI. V dropped 8 bases and J dropped 0 bases, with 11 bases sitting between them. The CDR3 is 14 amino acids. CDR3 amino acids: CASGLGNSGNTIYF. The CDR3, as DNA: TGTGCCAGCGGGCTCGGAAACTCTGGAAACACCATATATTTT.

The chain links TRBV29-1 to TRBJ2-7, with TRBD1 identical over 9 bases. The germline V gene has CDR1 SQVTM and CDR2 ANQGSEA. Unmatched junction bases numbered 4, after V lost 7 bases and J lost 3 bases. The CDR3 runs 12 residues. The CDR3 bases are TGCAGCGCCTGGACAGGGGACTACGAGCAGTACTTC. Translated, it gives CSAWTGDYEQYF.

The genes are TRBV5-4 and TRBJ2-5; TRBD2 is a possible D gene (6 bases). Germline CDR1 and CDR2: SGHNT and YYREEE (reference sequence). The ends were cut back, 2 bases at V and 4 bases at J, with 18 bases in the middle. The CDR3 length is 16 residues. CDR3 region: CASSLGLALKGETQYF. In nucleotides, the CDR3 is TGTGCCAGCAGCTTAGGGCTAGCGCTCAAAGGAGAGACCCAGTACTTC.

The rearrangement joins TRBV15 to TRBJ2-1, with 7 bases lining up with TRBD1. Germline trimming cut 4 bases from V and 2 bases from J; bases unmatched to any gene: 5. The CDR3 extends over 15 amino acids. Germline V gives CDR1 LNHNV, CDR2 YYDKDF (reference sequence). In DNA, the CDR3 is TGTGCCACCAGCACCTACAGGGGTACCTACAATGAGCAGTTCTTC. Protein: CATSTYRGTYNEQFF.

The rearrangement uses TRBV10-3 and TRBJ1-6; unclear D gene. Germline CDR1 and CDR2: ENHRY and SYGVKD. Trimming stripped 7 bases from V and 7 bases from J, with 11 bases between. The CDR3 runs to 13 residues. The CDR3 loop is CAITSFANSPLHF. The DNA for the CDR3 is TGTGCCATCACCTCCTTCGCGAATTCACCCCTCCACTTT.

In this sample, this clone turned up a few times. The J gene is TRBJ2-7, the V gene TRBV19; D ambiguous. This CDR3 comprises 11 residues. V lost 10 bases, J lost 4 bases, and 11 bases lay in between. The germline V gene encodes CDR1 LNHDA and CDR2 SQIVND (reference sequence). This chain's CDR3 is CATAVGYEQYF. The CDR3, as DNA: TGTGCCACCGCCGTCGGGTACGAGCAGTACTTC.

This chain joins TRBV30 and TRBJ1-2, with D maybe TRBD1 (5 bases). Germline CDR1 and CDR2: GTSNPN and SVGIG (reference sequence). The V end lost 1 base, the J end lost 6 bases, and 18 bases lay between the germline ends. CDR3 size: 15 residues. CDR3 nucleotide sequence: TGTGCCTGGAGTGATATGCCAGGGCGGAAGCATGGCTACACCTTC. Its translation: CAWSDMPGRKHGYTF.

Ten or more counts support this clone. The rearrangement links TRBV30 to TRBJ2-7, with D possibly TRBD1 on 6 matching bases. The germline V gene encodes CDR1 GTSNPN and CDR2 SVGIG (reference sequence). The CDR3 extends over 14 amino acids. Trimming left V 4 bases short and J 6 bases short, with 19 bases between. The CDR3 nucleotides read TGTGCCTGGATGTCGCCTGCAGGGGCACTCGAGCAGTACTTC. This codes for CAWMSPAGALEQYF. Full variable domain (outside the CDR3, taken from reference TRBV30 and TRBJ2-7): SQTIHQWPATLVQPVGSPLSLECTVEGTSNPNLYWYRQAAGRGLQLLFYSVGIGQISSEVPQNLSASRPQDRQFILSSKKLLLSDSGFYLCAWMSPAGALEQYFGPGTRLTVT.

The sample holds a few counts of this clone. V is TRBV20-1 and J is TRBJ2-7; D is ambiguous. CDR1 and CDR2 from the germline V gene are DFQATT and SNEGSKA (reference sequence). CDR3 length: 11 residues. The V and J ends lost 3 bases and 3 bases respectively, with 6 bases between them. The CDR3 bases are TGCAGTGCTAGCCCCAGCTACGAGCAGTACTTC. It encodes CSASPSYEQYF.

The J gene is TRBJ1-6, the V gene TRBV4-1; D is unclear. Per germline, CDR1 MGHRA and CDR2 YSYEKL. The CDR3 is 17 amino acids. The V and J ends lost 4 bases and 3 bases respectively, with 16 bases between them. Written as DNA, the CDR3 is TGCGCCAGCAGCCCGGGCCCTAGCCCTTTCTATAATTCACCCCTCCACTTT. Translating it yields CASSPGPSPFYNSPLHF.

This clone occurred once. The rearrangement uses TRBV5-1 and TRBJ1-1; TRBD1 agrees at 7 bases. CDR3 length equals 14 residues. CDR1 and CDR2 from the germline V gene are SGHRS and YFSETQ. After removal of 3 bases from V and 3 bases from J, the junction contained 5 bases not matched to a gene. The CDR3 DNA reads TGCGCCAGCAGCTCCGACAGGGCGGACACTGAAGCTTTCTTT. Protein sequence: CASSSDRADTEAFF. The full variable domain, its missing parts supplied by reference TRBV5-1 and TRBJ1-1, is KAGVTQTPRYLIKTRGQQVTLSCSPISGHRSVSWYQQTPGQGLQFLFEYFSETQRNKGNFPGRFSGRQFSNSRSEMNVSTLELGDSALYLCASSSDRADTEAFFGQGTRLTVV.

The chain has TRBV2 and TRBJ2-7, with TRBD2 as a possible D gene (7 bases). The V and J ends lost 8 bases and 7 bases respectively, with 12 bases between them. CDR3 length equals 11 residues. Germline CDR1 SNHLY, CDR2 FYNNEI. The CDR3 bases are TGTGCCAGCTATAGGGGGGGAGAGCAGTACTTC. This encodes CASYRGGEQYF. Complete variable domain (other parts from reference TRBV2 and TRBJ2-7): EPEVTQTPSHQVTQMGQEVILRCVPISNHLYFYWYRQILGQKVEFLVSFYNNEISEKSEIFDDQFSVERPDGSNFTLKIRSTKLEDSAMYFCASYRGGEQYFGPGTRLTVT.

The chain combines TRBV24-1 with TRBJ1-2; D remains unclear. The CDR3 consists of 14 residues. V dropped 6 bases and J dropped 0 bases, with 10 bases sitting between them. CDR1 and CDR2 from the germline V gene are KGHDR and SFDVKD. In DNA, the CDR3 is TGTGCCACCAGTAGCGGAGACTCTAACTATGGCTACACCTTC. Protein sequence: CATSSGDSNYGYTF.

This clone was recorded only once. The chain carries TRBV21-1 and TRBJ2-3; TRBD1, the D gene given by the table, was not confirmed from the DNA. TRBV21-1 is a documented pseudogene. The CDR3 runs 14 residues. CDR3 sequence: CASLGGQGTDTQYF. DNA for the CDR3: TGTGCCAGCCTGGGGGGACAGGGGACAGATACGCAGTATTTT.

The chain recombines TRBV27 with TRBJ2-1; TRBD2 might be the D (6 bases). V was trimmed by 7 bases and J by 5 bases, leaving 15 bases between them. CDR3 length: 14 residues. The germline CDR1 and CDR2 sequences are MNHEY and SMNVEV (reference sequence). This CDR3 reads CASTRDSGDNEQFF. The CDR3 coding sequence is TGTGCCAGCACCCGGGACTCGGGAGACAATGAGCAGTTCTTC.

This clone was observed a few times. J is TRBJ2-6 and V is TRBV19, with D possibly TRBD2 on 6 matching bases. This CDR3 has 18 residues. Per germline, CDR1 LNHDA and CDR2 SQIVND (reference sequence). Deletions cut 5 bases from V and 0 bases from J, with 17 bases between. CDR3 region: CASSYETRPSSGANVLTF. The CDR3 DNA follows: TGTGCCAGTAGTTATGAGACTAGACCCTCCTCTGGGGCCAACGTCCTGACTTTC.

This chain links TRBV4-1 with TRBJ1-2, with D tentatively TRBD1 (5 bases). This CDR3 comprises 17 residues. V lost 1 base and J 1 base, leaving 16 bases between the germline ends. Germline V gene lookup returns CDR1 MGHRA and CDR2 YSYEKL. The CDR3 nucleotides are TGCGCCAGCAGCCAAGGGTTTTCAGGGAACGATAACTATGGCTACACCTTC. It translates to CASSQGFSGNDNYGYTF.

In this sample, this clone turned up a few times. Here the CDR3 reads CASSSGTSENEQFF. The DNA of the CDR3 is TGCGCCAGCAGTTCTGGGACATCTGAAAATGAGCAGTTCTTC. The genes are TRBV5-1 and TRBJ2-1; the D gene is possibly TRBD1 (6 bases). Trimming shortened V by 5 bases and J by 7 bases, and 16 bases separated the two germline ends. Germline CDR1 reads SGHRS; CDR2 reads YFSETQ. The CDR3 runs 14 residues.